This T cell receptor (beta chain) comes out of a study of response to subunit inactivated influenza vaccine. The CDR3 runs to 15 residues. Germline V gene lookup returns CDR1 SNHLY and CDR2 FYNNEI. The J segment lost 4 bases and the V segment lost 3 bases, leaving 8 bases of the junction unmatched. MiXCR, applied by TCRdb to the RT-PCR reads, yields one record per CDR3 protein. The sample carries more than 450,000 distinct CDR3 sequences, around 11% recorded once. This clonotype was detected a few times. The same data also went into a second study, on T cells expressing NK-cell markers. That study adds: Beta-chain TCR cDNA was generated via 5'RACE template switching with UMIs. Six of the donors carried dominant NKG2C+ clonotypes that took up 1.0-7.0% of their CD8+ T cells. In a handful of donors, these clonotypes also led the CD3+CD56-NKG2C+ fraction. HCMV specificity was not established for the expanded NKG2C+ T cell clones.

V and J are TRBV2 and TRBJ2-5, with 7 positions matching TRBD1. The sample in question was PBMCs from blood, obtained on the day of vaccination. The sequence was collected from a man aged 45-65 years who received an inactivated influenza vaccine. As DNA, the CDR3 is TGTGCCAGCAGTGAGGCGACAGGGAATTTAGAGACCCAGTACTTC. As protein: CASSEATGNLETQYF. Variable domain in full (rest from reference TRBV2 and TRBJ2-5): EPEVTQTPSHQVTQMGQEVILRCVPISNHLYFYWYRQILGQKVEFLVSFYNNEISEKSEIFDDQFSVERPDGSNFTLKIRSTKLEDSAMYFCASSEATGNLETQYFGPGTRLLVL.